Shown below are 5 T cell receptor beta chains from a single sample sequenced in a study of Ad26.COV2.S vaccination and SARS-CoV-2 variants. As for treatment: 15 to 20 received Ad26.COV2.S at low or high dose, single or two shots; about 5 received placebo; per-sample allocation not given. Day 63 after the first injection of vaccine or placebo was the sampling time. Profiled with immunoSEQ multiplex PCR; TCRdb holds only in-frame clones, not every one. Of about 400,000 clones in the sample, approximately 89% were seen once. The sample in question was peripheral blood, obtained in a trial of Ad26.COV2.S vaccine versus placebo. The receptors come from a person aged 18-60 years who received the Ad26.COV2.S COVID-19 vaccine or a placebo.

This clone was seen a single time. The rearrangement uses TRBV30 and TRBJ1-2; tentatively, D is TRBD1 (5 bases). Germline loops: CDR1 GTSNPN, CDR2 SVGIG (reference sequence). V lost 0 bases and J 4 bases, leaving 12 bases between the germline ends. The CDR3 extends over 14 amino acids. This CDR3 is CAWSVGQGGYGYTF. The CDR3 DNA is TGTGCCTGGAGTGTAGGGCAGGGAGGCTATGGCTACACCTTC.

The chain combines TRBV3-1 (or the pseudogene TRBV3-2) with TRBJ1-6; possible D gene TRBD1, 5 bases. Germline CDR1 is LGHDT and CDR2 is YNNKEL (reference sequence). The CDR3 totals 14 residues. Trimming shortened V by 3 bases and J by 6 bases, and 9 bases separated the two germline ends. The CDR3 nucleotides read TGTGCCAGCAGCCAGGGGGGGGGTAATTCACCCCTCCACTTT. The encoded protein is CASSQGGGNSPLHF.

The genes are TRBV28 and TRBJ1-5; 7 nucleotides line up with TRBD1. The CDR3 contains 14 residues. V was clipped by 7 bases and J by 4 bases; unmatched bases: 7. The germline CDR1 and CDR2 sequences are MDHEN and SYDVKM. The CDR3 loop is CASTEQGWNQPQHF. The CDR3 DNA reads as TGTGCCAGCACTGAACAGGGGTGGAATCAGCCCCAGCATTTT.

This clone came up a few times. V gene TRBV5-4 combines with J gene TRBJ2-1; D gene ambiguous. CDR1 is SGHNT and CDR2 is YYREEE in the germline V gene (reference sequence). Trimming removed 0 bases at V and 9 bases at J, with 7 bases between. The CDR3 sequence is 12 residues long. The CDR3 bases are TGTGCCAGCAGCTTGGAGGTGGGTGAGCAGTTCTTC. Amino acids: CASSLEVGEQFF.

This clone came up a few times. The gene calls are TRBV2 and TRBJ2-7; D is unclear. The V end was cut by 4 bases, the J end by 0 bases, with 4 bases between. Looked up from germline, CDR1 is SNHLY and CDR2 is FYNNEI. The length of the CDR3 is 12 residues. The CDR3 is CASSATSYEQYF. The CDR3 DNA is TGTGCCAGCAGTGCTACCTCCTACGAGCAGTACTTC.